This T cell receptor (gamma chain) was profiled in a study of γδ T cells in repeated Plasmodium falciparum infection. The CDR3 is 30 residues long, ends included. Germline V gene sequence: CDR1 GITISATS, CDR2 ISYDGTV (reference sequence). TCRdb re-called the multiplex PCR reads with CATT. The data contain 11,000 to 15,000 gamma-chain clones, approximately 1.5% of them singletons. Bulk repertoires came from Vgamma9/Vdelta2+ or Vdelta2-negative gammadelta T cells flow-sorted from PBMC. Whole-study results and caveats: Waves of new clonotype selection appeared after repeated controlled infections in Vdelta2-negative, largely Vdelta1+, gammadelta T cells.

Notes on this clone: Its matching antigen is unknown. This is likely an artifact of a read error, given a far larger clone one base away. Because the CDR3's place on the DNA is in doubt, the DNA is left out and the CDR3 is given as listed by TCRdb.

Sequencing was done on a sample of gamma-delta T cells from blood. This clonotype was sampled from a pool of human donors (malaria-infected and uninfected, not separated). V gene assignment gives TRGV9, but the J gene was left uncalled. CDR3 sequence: CALWEAEIRNSLAVEQHWLSQVSIGRIQHF.